A single sample is the source of the 30 T cell receptor beta chains below, sequenced in a study of blood T cell repertoires in COVID-19 (dated by TCRdb to 2020 to 2021). The protocol used for the library was the immunoSEQ multiplex PCR assay. Sourced from immuneACCESS, this table was stored by TCRdb with only in-frame sequences that have V and J called. A share of the clones is absent; for the studies checked, an unresolved V gene accounts for under half, and the remainder has no known explanation. The sample has 200,000 to 250,000 clones on record, around 84% of them singletons. The ten largest clones add up to 15% to 20% of the sample. The sequenced sample was peripheral blood. The receptors were sampled from an elderly woman with active or convalescent COVID-19.

This clone was detected only once. This chain links TRBV5-6 with TRBJ2-6; TRBD1 might be the D (5 bases). The CDR3 contains 19 residues. Germline assignment: CDR1 SGHDT and CDR2 YYEEEE. V shed 0 bases and J shed 0 bases, with 16 bases lying between them. DNA for the CDR3: TGTGCCAGCAGCTTGGTAGTAGGGGCTACGGCCTCTGGGGCCAACGTCCTGACTTTC. Translated: CASSLVVGATASGANVLTF. The full variable domain, in which reference TRBV5-6 and TRBJ2-6 provide the parts outside the CDR3, is DAGVTQSPTHLIKTRGQQVTLRCSPKSGHDTVSWYQQALGQGPQFIFQYYEEEERQRGNFPDRFSGHQFPNYSSELNVNALLLGDSALYLCASSLVVGATASGANVLTFGAGSRLTVL.

The chain has TRBV5-4 and TRBJ1-2; D not resolved. V was shortened by 0 bases and J by 2 bases, with 14 bases between the two germline ends. From germline, CDR1 is SGHNT and CDR2 YYREEE (reference sequence). CDR3 size: 16 residues. This CDR3 is CASSLAWSPRNYGYTF. The CDR3 DNA is TGTGCCAGCAGCTTGGCTTGGAGCCCCCGGAACTATGGCTACACCTTC. Full variable domain (rest looked up from reference TRBV5-4 and TRBJ1-2): ETGVTQSPTHLIKTRGQQVTLRCSSQSGHNTVSWYQQALGQGPQFIFQYYREEENGRGNFPPRFSGLQFPNYSSELNVNALELDDSALYLCASSLAWSPRNYGYTFGSGTRLTVV.

The chain employs TRBV12-3 or TRBV12-4 and TRBJ2-2, with a weak D call TRBD1 (6 bases). The length of the CDR3 is 13 residues. V dropped 7 bases and J dropped 6 bases, with 12 bases sitting between them. As DNA, the CDR3 is TGTGCCAGCACCCCTCAGGGGTCCGGGGAGCTGTTTTTT. It specifies CASTPQGSGELFF.

The chain combines TRBV6-5 with TRBJ2-1; D is possibly TRBD2 (5 bases). With 10 bases removed from V and 14 bases from J, the gap between germline ends came to 18 bases. The CDR3 has 11 residues. In germline, CDR1 is MNHEY, CDR2 SVGAGI. The CDR3 sequence: CATLATGREFF. The CDR3 DNA reads as TGTGCCACCCTGGCTACGGGAAGGGAGTTCTTC.

The rearrangement uses TRBV28 and TRBJ2-7; TRBD1 matches at 7 bases. With V trimmed by 9 bases and J by 0 bases, 5 bases remained unmatched. The CDR3 runs 13 residues. In germline, CDR1 is MDHEN, CDR2 SYDVKM. This chain's CDR3 is CASWDSLSYEQYF. CDR3 DNA sequence: TGTGCCAGTTGGGACAGCCTCTCCTACGAGCAGTACTTC.

The CDR3, as DNA: TGCGCCAGCAGCTTGAACTTGTTACATGAAAAACTGTTTTTT. Its protein is CASSLNLLHEKLFF. The gene calls are TRBV5-1 and TRBJ1-4; D remains unclear. The V gene's germline CDR1 is SGHRS and CDR2 YFSETQ. V dropped 1 base and J dropped 6 bases, with 10 bases sitting between them. This CDR3 has 14 residues.

This clone was detected only once. This chain uses TRBV28 with TRBJ2-7, with a possible D match to TRBD2 (6 bases). The ends were cut back, 6 bases at V and 4 bases at J, with 16 bases in the middle. The CDR3 length is 14 residues. CDR1 is MDHEN, CDR2 SYDVKM, per germline. CDR3 in DNA: TGTGCCAGCAGAGACGGGAGCTCGAGATACGAGCAGTACTTC. Its protein product is CASRDGSSRYEQYF.

The chain joins TRBV24-1 to TRBJ1-5; maybe TRBD1 (6 bases). Trimming removed 4 bases at V and 5 bases at J, with 11 bases between. The germline V gene encodes CDR1 KGHDR and CDR2 SFDVKD. The CDR3 sequence is 14 residues long. The CDR3 region is CATSDPGQDQPQHF. In DNA, the CDR3 is TGTGCCACCAGTGACCCGGGACAAGATCAGCCCCAGCATTTT.

This chain uses TRBV24-1 with TRBJ2-5, with D possibly being TRBD1 (6 bases). Germline assignment: CDR1 KGHDR and CDR2 SFDVKD. Trimming shortened V by 2 bases and J by 5 bases, and 14 bases separated the two germline ends. The CDR3 consists of 15 residues. The CDR3 is CATSDSQGPWETQYF. CDR3 coding DNA: TGTGCCACCAGTGATTCACAGGGACCATGGGAGACCCAGTACTTC.

J is TRBJ2-3 and V is TRBV3-1 (or the pseudogene TRBV3-2); TRBD2 aligns across 14 bases. Germline V gives CDR1 LGHDT, CDR2 YNNKEL (reference sequence). There are 17 residues in the CDR3. V lost 4 bases and J lost 5; bases outside the gene matches: 8. The CDR3 region is CASSPRLAGGQVDTQYF. CDR3 sequence (DNA): TGTGCCAGCAGCCCCCGACTAGCGGGAGGGCAGGTAGATACGCAGTATTTT.

The rearrangement links TRBV19 to TRBJ2-5; 8 positions agree with TRBD1. Trimming took 6 bases from V and 3 from J; bases not matched to a gene: 3. Germline values: CDR1 LNHDA, CDR2 SQIVND (reference sequence). This CDR3 region has 13 residues. The DNA of the CDR3 is TGTGCCAGTAGCGACAGGGGAAAAGAGACCCAGTACTTC. Translated: CASSDRGKETQYF.

The rearrangement links TRBV5-6 to TRBJ2-7; 8 bases are a match to TRBD1. V was pared by 4 bases and J by 2 bases, with 5 bases of the junction left unmatched. Germline CDR1 and CDR2: SGHDT and YYEEEE. The CDR3 covers 14 residues. CDR3 in amino acids: CASSETGVPYEQYF. The CDR3 coding sequence is TGTGCCAGCAGCGAGACAGGGGTCCCCTACGAGCAGTACTTC.

The J gene is TRBJ1-3, the V gene TRBV27; 7 bases are a match to TRBD1. J lost 0 bases, V lost 2 bases, and 4 bases had no gene match. Germline CDR1 MNHEY, CDR2 SMNVEV (reference sequence). The CDR3 sequence is 16 residues long. CDR3 amino acids: CASSLHRGISGNTIYF. The CDR3, as DNA: TGTGCCAGCAGTTTACACAGGGGAATCTCTGGAAACACCATATATTTT.

In its sample, this clone was seen once. The chain joins TRBV3-1 (or the pseudogene TRBV3-2) to TRBJ1-3; 9 bases are shared with TRBD1. This CDR3 is built from 15 residues. Trimming cost V 3 bases and J 5 bases; bases outside gene matches: 5. Per germline, CDR1 LGHDT and CDR2 YNNKEL (reference sequence). The CDR3 nucleotides read TGTGCCAGCAGCCACGGGACAGGGTTTAGAAACACCATATATTTT. The encoded protein is CASSHGTGFRNTIYF.

The chain links TRBV19 to TRBJ2-5; 10 nucleotides line up with TRBD2. The CDR3 has 17 amino acids. Trimming took 9 bases from V and 1 from J; bases not matched to a gene: 14. Germline V gives CDR1 LNHDA, CDR2 SQIVND (reference sequence). The CDR3 coding sequence is TGTGCCAGCCAAAGCACAGCGGGGGGGAGAGTCCAAGAGACCCAGTACTTC. Protein sequence: CASQSTAGGRVQETQYF.

This clone was seen a single time. In DNA form, the CDR3 reads TGCGCCAGCAGCTTCTCGGGACAGCATCTTATGAACACTGAAGCTTTCTTT. Its protein is CASSFSGQHLMNTEAFF. This chain links TRBV5-1 with TRBJ1-1; TRBD1 matches 7 bases. Trimming cost V 2 bases and J 0 bases; bases outside gene matches: 10. The germline V gene encodes CDR1 SGHRS and CDR2 YFSETQ. This CDR3 is 17 amino acids long.

V gene TRBV4-1 combines with J gene TRBJ1-5; 9 bases are shared with TRBD1. This CDR3 has 19 residues. Germline lookup yields CDR1 MGHRA and CDR2 YSYEKL. J gave up 2 bases and V 4 bases, and 15 bases lay outside the gene matches. The CDR3 reads CASSRSRDRVREGNQPQHF. The CDR3 bases are TGCGCCAGCAGCCGAAGCCGGGACAGGGTAAGGGAAGGCAATCAGCCCCAGCATTTT.

The J gene is TRBJ2-7, the V gene TRBV7-8; 9 bases align to TRBD1. CDR3 size: 14 residues. Germline CDR1 SGHVS, CDR2 FQNEAQ. Trimming removed 2 bases from V and 7 bases from J; junction bases left unmatched: 6. CDR3 nucleotide sequence: TGTGCCAGCAGCTTATTGGGACAGGGTCTTGAGCAGTACTTC. Residues: CASSLLGQGLEQYF.

This chain joins TRBV24-1 and TRBJ2-1; 12 bases agree with TRBD2. Germline trimming cut 4 bases from V and 9 bases from J; bases unmatched to any gene: 3. CDR1 KGHDR and CDR2 SFDVKD come from the germline V gene. The CDR3 runs 14 residues. CDR3: CATSEASGRGEQFF. The CDR3 bases are TGTGCCACCAGTGAGGCTAGCGGGAGGGGTGAGCAGTTCTTC.

This chain connects TRBV5-1 to TRBJ1-1; D unresolved. CDR1 and CDR2 from the germline V gene are SGHRS and YFSETQ. The ends were cut back, 4 bases at V and 2 bases at J, with 9 bases in the middle. The CDR3 has 13 amino acids. CDR3 sequence: CASSSPVNTEAFF. In DNA form, the CDR3 reads TGCGCCAGCAGCAGTCCAGTAAACACTGAAGCTTTCTTT.

The chain combines TRBV7-3 with TRBJ2-3; weak D call: TRBD1 (7 bases). Germline-derived CDR1 and CDR2 are SGHTA and FQGTGA. Trimming took 5 bases from V and 8 from J, leaving 11 bases between them. This CDR3 has 12 residues. CDR3 nucleotide sequence: TGTGCCAGCAGCCCCCAGGGGGGTACGCAGTATTTT. It yields the protein CASSPQGGTQYF.

The CDR3 nucleotides read TGTGCCACCAGTGATCCCTCCGCTAACCCTGAGCAGTTCTTC. Its translation is CATSDPSANPEQFF. The chain uses TRBV24-1 and TRBJ2-1; D is undetermined. The germline V gene has CDR1 KGHDR and CDR2 SFDVKD. This CDR3 is 14 amino acids long. With 3 bases removed from V and 9 bases from J, the gap between germline ends came to 14 bases.

V usage is TRBV12-3 or TRBV12-4 and J usage is TRBJ2-3; 8 positions match TRBD2. The CDR3 loop spans 13 amino acids. V shed 5 bases, J shed 6 bases, and the junction held 4 bases outside the gene matches. The CDR3 DNA sequence: TGTGCCAGCAGTAGCGGGAGAACCGATACGCAGTATTTT. The encoded protein is CASSSGRTDTQYF.

This clone has only one observation. This chain uses TRBV18 with TRBJ2-7, with 10 nucleotides matching TRBD1. V lost 3 bases and J lost 5; bases outside the gene matches: 4. The CDR3 spans 14 residues. Germline CDR1 is KGHSH and CDR2 is LQKENI. The chain's CDR3 is CASSPGQGTNEQYF. For the CDR3, the DNA is TGTGCCAGCTCACCGGGACAGGGGACGAACGAGCAGTACTTC.

V is TRBV6-1 and J is TRBJ1-2; 9 bases align to TRBD1. With 4 bases clipped from V and 0 bases from J, the junction kept 9 bases outside the gene matches. Per germline, CDR1 MNHNS and CDR2 SASEGT. The CDR3 has 17 amino acids. CDR3 in amino acids: CASSGPPGQGTNYGYTF. The CDR3 DNA is TGTGCCAGCAGTGGACCACCGGGACAGGGTACTAACTATGGCTACACCTTC.

This chain connects TRBV15 to TRBJ1-2; no definite D call. CDR1 and CDR2 from the germline V gene are LNHNV and YYDKDF (reference sequence). Trimming left V 5 bases short and J 2 bases short, with 12 bases between. The CDR3 sequence is 14 residues long. The CDR3 DNA follows: TGTGCCACCAGCCGTCCGGGGATCAACTATGGCTACACCTTC. It yields the protein CATSRPGINYGYTF.

The rearrangement uses TRBV5-5 and TRBJ1-6; no firm D call. Trimming removed 4 bases at V and 9 bases at J, with 17 bases between. Germline V CDR1 and CDR2: SGHKS, YYEKEE (reference sequence). The CDR3 is 15 amino acids. The CDR3 sequence: CASSLGSGTGSPLHF. The CDR3 DNA follows: TGTGCCAGCAGCCTGGGGTCCGGTACCGGTTCACCCCTCCACTTT.

This clone appeared once. The chain couples TRBV7-9 to TRBJ1-4; no clear D gene. Germline V lookup: CDR1 SEHNR, CDR2 FQNEAQ (reference sequence). V dropped 2 bases and J dropped 14 bases, with 12 bases sitting between them. CDR3 length equals 12 residues. This CDR3 is CASSLNGDRLFF. The CDR3 DNA sequence: TGTGCCAGCAGCTTAAACGGAGATAGGCTGTTTTTT.

The rearrangement links TRBV6-6 to TRBJ2-7; 15 nucleotides match TRBD2. Looked up from germline, CDR1 is MNHNY and CDR2 is SVGAGI (reference sequence). Losses at the gene ends were 7 bases for V and 10 bases for J; bases not matched to a gene: 11. The CDR3 extends over 15 amino acids. CDR3 in amino acids: CASILQGLAGGKQYF. DNA for the CDR3: TGTGCCAGCATCCTCCAGGGACTAGCGGGAGGCAAACAGTACTTC.

The chain combines TRBV11-3 with TRBJ2-1; 10 nucleotides match TRBD2. J gave up 8 bases and V 2 bases, and 3 bases lay outside the gene matches. Germline V lookup: CDR1 SGHNT, CDR2 YENEEA. The length of the CDR3 is 14 residues. The CDR3 protein is CASSLSGGVYEQFF. DNA of the CDR3: TGTGCCAGCAGCTTAAGCGGGGGGGTGTATGAGCAGTTCTTC.